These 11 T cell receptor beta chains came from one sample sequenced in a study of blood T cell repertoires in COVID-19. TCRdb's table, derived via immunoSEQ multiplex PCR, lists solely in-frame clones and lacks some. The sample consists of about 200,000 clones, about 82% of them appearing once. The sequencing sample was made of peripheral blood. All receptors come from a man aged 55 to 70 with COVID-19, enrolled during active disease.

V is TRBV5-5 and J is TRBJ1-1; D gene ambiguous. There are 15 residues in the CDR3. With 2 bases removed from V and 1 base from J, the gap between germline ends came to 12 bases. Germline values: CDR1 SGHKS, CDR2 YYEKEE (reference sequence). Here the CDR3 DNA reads TGTGCCAGCAGCTTATTGGAGAATTGGAACACTGAAGCTTTCTTT. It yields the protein CASSLLENWNTEAFF.

The CDR3 coding sequence is TGCGCCAGCAGGCCCCCCGGGACAGGGAACTATGGCTACACCTTC. This codes for CASRPPGTGNYGYTF. V usage is TRBV5-1 and J usage is TRBJ1-2; 9 positions match TRBD1. The germline V gene has CDR1 SGHRS and CDR2 YFSETQ. V shed 5 bases, J shed 2 bases, and the junction held 7 bases outside the gene matches. This CDR3 has 15 amino acids.

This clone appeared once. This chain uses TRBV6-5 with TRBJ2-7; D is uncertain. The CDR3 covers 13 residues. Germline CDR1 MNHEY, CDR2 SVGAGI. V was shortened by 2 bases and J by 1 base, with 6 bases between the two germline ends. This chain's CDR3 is CASSYGGSYEQYF. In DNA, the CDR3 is TGTGCCAGCAGTTACGGCGGTTCCTACGAGCAGTACTTC.

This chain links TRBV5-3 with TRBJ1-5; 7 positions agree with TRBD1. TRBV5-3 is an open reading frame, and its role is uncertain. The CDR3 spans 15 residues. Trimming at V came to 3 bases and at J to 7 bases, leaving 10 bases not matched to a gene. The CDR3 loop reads CARSSRTGSRQPQHF. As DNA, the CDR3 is TGTGCCAGAAGCTCCCGGACAGGCTCTCGGCAGCCCCAGCATTTT.

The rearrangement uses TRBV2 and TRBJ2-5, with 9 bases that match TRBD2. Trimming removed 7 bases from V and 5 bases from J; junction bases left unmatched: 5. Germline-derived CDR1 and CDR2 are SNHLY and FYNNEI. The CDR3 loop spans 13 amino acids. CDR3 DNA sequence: TGTGCCAGCAAGATAGCGGGAGCGGAGACCCAGTACTTC. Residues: CASKIAGAETQYF.

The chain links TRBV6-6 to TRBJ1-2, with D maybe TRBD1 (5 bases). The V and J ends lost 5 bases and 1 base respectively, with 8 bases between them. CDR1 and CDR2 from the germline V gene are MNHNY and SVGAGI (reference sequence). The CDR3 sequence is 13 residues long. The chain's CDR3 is CASSLTDNYGYTF. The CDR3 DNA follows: TGTGCCAGCAGTCTGACAGATAACTATGGCTACACCTTC.

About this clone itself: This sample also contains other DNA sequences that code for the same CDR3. This CDR3 reads CASSYGQTNQPQHF. CDR3 coding DNA: TGTGCCAGCAGCTACGGACAGACTAATCAGCCCCAGCATTTT. The chain uses TRBV11-2 and TRBJ1-5, with D possibly being TRBD1 (6 bases). Looked up from germline, CDR1 is SGHAT and CDR2 is FQNNGV. Between the trimmed V and J ends, which lost 4 bases and 4 bases, there was a span of 11 bases. The CDR3 consists of 14 residues.

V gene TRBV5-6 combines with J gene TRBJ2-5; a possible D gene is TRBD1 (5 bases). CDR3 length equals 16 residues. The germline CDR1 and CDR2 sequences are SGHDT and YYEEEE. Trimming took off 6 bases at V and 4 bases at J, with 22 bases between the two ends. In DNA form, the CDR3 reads TGTGCCAGCATGCAGGCAGGGCGTAGTTACGGAGAGACCCAGTACTTC. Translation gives CASMQAGRSYGETQYF.

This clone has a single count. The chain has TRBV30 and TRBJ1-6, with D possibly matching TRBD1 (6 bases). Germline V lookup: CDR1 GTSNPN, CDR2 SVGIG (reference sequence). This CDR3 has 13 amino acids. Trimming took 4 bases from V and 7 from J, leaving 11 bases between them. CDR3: CAWKSQGNSPLHF. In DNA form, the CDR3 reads TGTGCCTGGAAATCACAGGGAAATTCACCCCTCCACTTT.

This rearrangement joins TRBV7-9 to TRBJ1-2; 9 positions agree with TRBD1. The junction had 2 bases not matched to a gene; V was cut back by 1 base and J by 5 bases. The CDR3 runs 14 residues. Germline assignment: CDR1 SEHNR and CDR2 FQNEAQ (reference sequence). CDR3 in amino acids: CASSLGDRVYGYTF. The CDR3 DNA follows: TGTGCCAGCAGCTTAGGGGACAGGGTTTATGGCTACACCTTC.

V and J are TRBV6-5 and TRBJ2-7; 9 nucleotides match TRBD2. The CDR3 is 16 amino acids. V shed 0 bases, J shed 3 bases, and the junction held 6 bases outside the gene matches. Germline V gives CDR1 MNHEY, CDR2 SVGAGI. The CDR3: CASSYSVSGRSYEQYF. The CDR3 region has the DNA TGTGCCAGCAGTTACTCCGTTAGCGGGAGAAGCTACGAGCAGTACTTC.